The TCR beta chain under discussion was sequenced for a study of shared clonotypes between healthy human individuals. Study summary: Participating donors consisted of two women and three men aged 18 to 49.

The authors' processing: Filtering differed for immunoSEQ, which gave only junction sequences without quality scores. Some clones are missing from TCRdb's copy, which holds only in-frame ones; the method was immunoSEQ multiplex PCR. V, J and clone size are taken as reported in that table, and D and trimming were inferred from the DNA itself. The sample carries 1,500,000 or so clones, roughly 96% recorded once. The sample holds one count of this clone. The sample was naive CD4+ T cells sorted from blood. The subset was: CD45RA+ positively selected. This sequence originates from a man aged 25 to 45 in good health.

In nucleotides, the CDR3 is TGTGCCAGCAGTTCAGCGGAGACGAGGAATACGCAGTATTTT. It encodes CASSSAETRNTQYF. The J gene is TRBJ2-3, the V gene TRBV27, with D tentatively TRBD2 (5 bases). This CDR3 region has 14 residues. From germline, CDR1 is MNHEY and CDR2 SMNVEV (reference sequence). The V end was cut by 4 bases, the J end by 7 bases, with 15 bases between.